A selection of T cell receptor beta chains follows, all from one sample in a study of response to subunit inactivated influenza vaccine. TCRdb analysed the RT-PCR reads with MiXCR anew, one entry per CDR3 protein. Among some 500,000 distinct CDR3 sequences listed, 16% were seen once. The sample in question was CD4+ T cells sorted from PBMCs, obtained less than 25 months after vaccination. The receptors shown here come from a man in his fifties or sixties who received an inactivated influenza vaccine. The conserved cysteine and the conserved F or W are not part of the CDR3 here.

>TRBJ2-1|TRBV6-1
ASRSRDRVFNEQF
>TRBJ2-7|TRBV28
ASREFPGTVGYEQY
>TRBJ2-5|TRBV19
ASSTTRTQETQY
>TRBJ2-3|TRBV20-1
SARAGGPKDTQY
>TRBJ2-1|TRBV5-1
ASSELAGANEQF
>TRBJ2-2|TRBV6-1
ASRATRLTGELF
>TRBJ1-2|TRBV7-8
ASSLAGRNFYGYT
>TRBJ1-5|TRBV6-5
ASSYGYPEGEPQH
>TRBJ2-5|TRBV12-3/TRBV12-4
ASSLPGLAGGQTQY
>TRBJ2-5|TRBV7-2
ASSLQRDRGETQY
>TRBJ2-3|TRBV20-1
SISGSGKVSTDTQY
>TRBJ2-1|TRBV10-3
AISDSGTGLSSEQF
>TRBJ2-1|TRBV3-1
ASRHLNEQF
>TRBJ2-1|TRBV10-3
AISEWGLAGGLQF
>TRBJ1-2|TRBV19
ASKGFDYGYT
>TRBJ2-2|TRBV19
ASSISGNYGTGELF
>TRBJ1-1|TRBV3-1
ASSQEGMNTEAF
>TRBJ2-1|TRBV10-3
AIAGGGAYGQF
>TRBJ2-1|TRBV6-5
ASSYGLAGFNEQF
>TRBJ1-5|TRBV29-1
SVAGDRGNQPQH
>TRBJ1-3|TRBV11-2
ASSLASGPSGNTIY
>TRBJ2-1|TRBV11-2
ASSWAGNEQF
>TRBJ2-1|TRBV6-4
ASSWGADNEQF
>TRBJ2-7|TRBV10-3
AIRRENEQY
>TRBJ1-5|TRBV2
ASSLDRGMSSPQH
>TRBJ2-3|TRBV6-1
ASSPVSANTDTQY
>TRBJ2-2|TRBV6-2/TRBV6-3
ASSVLYRNTGELF
>TRBJ2-2|TRBV6-2/TRBV6-3
ASSIPMGRSGTGELF
>TRBJ2-3|TRBV12-3/TRBV12-4
ASNLNRGGTDTQY
>TRBJ2-2|TRBV5-1
ASSLRIQGTTGELF
>TRBJ2-5|TRBV27
ASSFAYPGGETQY
>TRBJ2-3|TRBV28
ASIPSETDTQY
>TRBJ1-1|TRBV5-1
ASSPHGQGNTEAF
>TRBJ2-3|TRBV29-1
SVDVRGTDTQY
>TRBJ2-4|TRBV7-2
ASSLVGTSGVGNIQY
>TRBJ2-2|TRBV5-1
ASSLQLAGPNTGELF
>TRBJ2-1|TRBV14
ASSQPLAGASYNEQF
>TRBJ1-1|TRBV29-1
SVRQLNTEAF
>TRBJ2-1|TRBV12-3/TRBV12-4
ASSFLAGSPLEQC
>TRBJ2-3|TRBV11-2
ASSPGGLSTDTQY
>TRBJ1-3|TRBV3-1
ASSQSGQAYTIY
>TRBJ1-1|TRBV28
ASTQGGDTEAF
>TRBJ1-3|TRBV4-2
ASSPAVGGSSGNTIY
>TRBJ2-7|TRBV29-1
SVFFRGRSDEQY
>TRBJ1-2|TRBV6-1
ASRRTYGYT
>TRBJ2-2|TRBV4-2
ASSGLKNTGELF
>TRBJ1-1|TRBV14
ASSQGRFIEAF
>TRBJ2-7|TRBV7-8
ASSLLARGVAYEQY
>TRBJ1-6|TRBV9
ASSDRGEFYNSPLH
>TRBJ2-7|TRBV2
ASRASLAGGSYEQY
>TRBJ2-7|TRBV3-1
ASSQGRAAEQY
>TRBJ1-2|TRBV28
ACAEYYGYT
>TRBJ2-2|TRBV7-2
ASSRLGGQGNTGELF
>TRBJ2-5|TRBV5-6
ASSRTEKGETQY
>TRBJ1-1|TRBV4-3
ASSPGTGSFFMNTEAF